Below are 12 T cell receptor beta chains sequenced from a single sample in a study of monozygotic twins with inflammatory bowel disease. TCRdb re-called the 5' RACE reads, yielding one record per CDR3 amino acid sequence without DNA. This sample's table reports 300,000 to 450,000 distinct CDR3 sequences. The material sequenced was blood. These receptors originate from a human donor with ulcerative colitis or Crohn's disease, or a healthy co-twin of an affected twin (not recorded which).

The rearrangement links TRBV3-1 to TRBJ2-1; no DNA is available, so the TRBD1 call from TCRdb remains unchecked. This CDR3 region has 16 residues. Looked up from germline, CDR1 is LGHDT and CDR2 is YNNKEL (reference sequence). The CDR3 reads CASSPWDRDSYNEQFF.

The rearrangement joins TRBV2 to TRBJ1-1; TCRdb calls TRBD1, which cannot be checked without DNA. Looked up from germline, CDR1 is SNHLY and CDR2 is FYNNEI. This CDR3 is 15 amino acids long. CDR3 region: CASSPRQVRNTEAFF.

The chain joins TRBV6-2 or TRBV6-3 to TRBJ1-6. Germline V lookup: CDR1 MNHEY, CDR2 SVGEGT. The CDR3 spans 12 residues. The CDR3 here is CASSYRLGPLHF.

This chain connects TRBV3-1 to TRBJ2-7; TCRdb picks TRBD1, but there is no DNA to check that call. The CDR3 sequence is 15 residues long. Germline V gene data show CDR1 as LGHDT and CDR2 as YNNKEL (reference sequence). The CDR3 region is CASSQVGGPSYEQYF.

The chain employs TRBV12-3 or TRBV12-4 and TRBJ2-2; no DNA is available, so the TRBD2 call from TCRdb remains unchecked. The CDR3 covers 15 residues. The CDR3 is CASRGLAGGNGELFF.

This chain joins TRBV3-1 and TRBJ1-4; TCRdb reports TRBD1, a call that lacks DNA to check it against. The CDR3 covers 12 residues. The germline V gene has CDR1 LGHDT and CDR2 YNNKEL (reference sequence). The CDR3 sequence: CASSQQQGQLFF.

J is TRBJ2-6 and V is TRBV6-5. Germline values: CDR1 MNHEY, CDR2 SVGAGI. The CDR3 spans 16 residues. CDR3 region: CASSYSRHSGANVLTF.

The V gene is TRBV18, the J gene TRBJ1-5. The CDR3 consists of 14 residues. Germline V CDR1 and CDR2: KGHSH, LQKENI. CDR3 in amino acids: CASSALNSNQPQHF.

This rearrangement joins TRBV10-3 to TRBJ2-5; the TCRdb call, TRBD1, lacks DNA for checking. Germline V gene sequence: CDR1 ENHRY, CDR2 SYGVKD. The CDR3 is 13 amino acids. CDR3 sequence: CAISQGMLETQYF.

This rearrangement joins TRBV6-5 to TRBJ2-3. This CDR3 has 13 residues. Germline CDR1 reads MNHEY; CDR2 reads SVGAGI. This chain's CDR3 is CASSYSSTDTQYF.

The rearrangement joins TRBV4-2 to TRBJ2-7; there is no DNA to check the TCRdb D call of TRBD2. This CDR3 has 16 amino acids. The germline gives CDR1 LGHNA, CDR2 YNFKEQ. The CDR3 protein is CASSQVLGASSYEQYF.

This rearrangement joins TRBV5-1 to TRBJ1-6; TCRdb outputs TRBD1, but without DNA this stays unchecked. Germline assignment: CDR1 SGHRS and CDR2 YFSETQ. There are 18 residues in the CDR3. The CDR3 loop is CASSLRLGGGPDNSPLHF. Based on the CDR3 plus reference TRBV5-1 and TRBJ1-6, the full variable domain is KAGVTQTPRYLIKTRGQQVTLSCSPISGHRSVSWYQQTPGQGLQFLFEYFSETQRNKGNFPGRFSGRQFSNSRSEMNVSTLELGDSALYLCASSLRLGGGPDNSPLHFGNGTRLTVT.